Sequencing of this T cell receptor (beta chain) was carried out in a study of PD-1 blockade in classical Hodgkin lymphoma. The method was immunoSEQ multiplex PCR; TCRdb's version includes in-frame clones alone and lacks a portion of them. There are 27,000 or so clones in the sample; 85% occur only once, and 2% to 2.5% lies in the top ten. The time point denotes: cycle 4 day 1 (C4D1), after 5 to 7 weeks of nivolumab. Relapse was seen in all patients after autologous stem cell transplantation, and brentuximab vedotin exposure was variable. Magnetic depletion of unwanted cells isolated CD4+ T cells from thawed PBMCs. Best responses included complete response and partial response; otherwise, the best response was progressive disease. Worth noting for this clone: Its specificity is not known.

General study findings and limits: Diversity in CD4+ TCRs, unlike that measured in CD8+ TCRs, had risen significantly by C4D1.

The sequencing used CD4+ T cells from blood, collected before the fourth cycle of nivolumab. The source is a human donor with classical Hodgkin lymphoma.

CDR3 amino acids: CASSDGSGRVFHEQYF. The CDR3 bases are TGTGCCAGCAGTGACGGTAGCGGGAGGGTCTTCCACGAGCAGTACTTC. This chain connects TRBV2 to TRBJ2-7, with 11 bases identical to TRBD2. CDR3 length: 16 residues. V shed 3 bases and J 5 bases; nucleotides not matched to a gene: 9. The germline gives CDR1 SNHLY, CDR2 FYNNEI.